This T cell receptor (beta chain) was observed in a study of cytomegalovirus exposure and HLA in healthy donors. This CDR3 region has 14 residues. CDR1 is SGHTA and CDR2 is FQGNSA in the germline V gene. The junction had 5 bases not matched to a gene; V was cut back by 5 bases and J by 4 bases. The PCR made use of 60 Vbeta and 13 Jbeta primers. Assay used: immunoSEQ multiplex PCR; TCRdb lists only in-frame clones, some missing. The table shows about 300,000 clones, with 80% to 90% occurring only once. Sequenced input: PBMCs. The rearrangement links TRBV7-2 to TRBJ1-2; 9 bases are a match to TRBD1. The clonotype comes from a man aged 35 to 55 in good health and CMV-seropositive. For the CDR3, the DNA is TGTGCCAGCAGCGCAACAGGGGGCGGCTATGGCTACACCTTC. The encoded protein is CASSATGGGYGYTF.